The source of this T cell receptor (beta chain) is a study of cytomegalovirus exposure and HLA in healthy donors. PCR primers comprised 60 Vbeta and 13 Jbeta primers. This table comes from immunoSEQ multiplex PCR, and its TCRdb copy is limited to in-frame clones, with some not included. The sample yields about 190,000 clones, more than 80% seen once. The CDR3 has 13 amino acids. Germline V gene data show CDR1 as MNHEY and CDR2 as SMNVEV (reference sequence). V was cut by 4 bases and J by 3 bases, with 10 bases left in between. Regarding this clone: The antigen is undetermined.

Notes on the study in general: A classifier reportedly called cytomegalovirus status with high sensitivity and specificity.

Material for sequencing was PBMCs. The chain combines TRBV27 with TRBJ2-7, with D possibly being TRBD2 (6 bases). The sequence was obtained from a male donor in good health and CMV-seronegative. The CDR3 DNA reads TGTGCCAGCAGTTCGGGAGATGGCTACGAGCAGTACTTC. It specifies CASSSGDGYEQYF.